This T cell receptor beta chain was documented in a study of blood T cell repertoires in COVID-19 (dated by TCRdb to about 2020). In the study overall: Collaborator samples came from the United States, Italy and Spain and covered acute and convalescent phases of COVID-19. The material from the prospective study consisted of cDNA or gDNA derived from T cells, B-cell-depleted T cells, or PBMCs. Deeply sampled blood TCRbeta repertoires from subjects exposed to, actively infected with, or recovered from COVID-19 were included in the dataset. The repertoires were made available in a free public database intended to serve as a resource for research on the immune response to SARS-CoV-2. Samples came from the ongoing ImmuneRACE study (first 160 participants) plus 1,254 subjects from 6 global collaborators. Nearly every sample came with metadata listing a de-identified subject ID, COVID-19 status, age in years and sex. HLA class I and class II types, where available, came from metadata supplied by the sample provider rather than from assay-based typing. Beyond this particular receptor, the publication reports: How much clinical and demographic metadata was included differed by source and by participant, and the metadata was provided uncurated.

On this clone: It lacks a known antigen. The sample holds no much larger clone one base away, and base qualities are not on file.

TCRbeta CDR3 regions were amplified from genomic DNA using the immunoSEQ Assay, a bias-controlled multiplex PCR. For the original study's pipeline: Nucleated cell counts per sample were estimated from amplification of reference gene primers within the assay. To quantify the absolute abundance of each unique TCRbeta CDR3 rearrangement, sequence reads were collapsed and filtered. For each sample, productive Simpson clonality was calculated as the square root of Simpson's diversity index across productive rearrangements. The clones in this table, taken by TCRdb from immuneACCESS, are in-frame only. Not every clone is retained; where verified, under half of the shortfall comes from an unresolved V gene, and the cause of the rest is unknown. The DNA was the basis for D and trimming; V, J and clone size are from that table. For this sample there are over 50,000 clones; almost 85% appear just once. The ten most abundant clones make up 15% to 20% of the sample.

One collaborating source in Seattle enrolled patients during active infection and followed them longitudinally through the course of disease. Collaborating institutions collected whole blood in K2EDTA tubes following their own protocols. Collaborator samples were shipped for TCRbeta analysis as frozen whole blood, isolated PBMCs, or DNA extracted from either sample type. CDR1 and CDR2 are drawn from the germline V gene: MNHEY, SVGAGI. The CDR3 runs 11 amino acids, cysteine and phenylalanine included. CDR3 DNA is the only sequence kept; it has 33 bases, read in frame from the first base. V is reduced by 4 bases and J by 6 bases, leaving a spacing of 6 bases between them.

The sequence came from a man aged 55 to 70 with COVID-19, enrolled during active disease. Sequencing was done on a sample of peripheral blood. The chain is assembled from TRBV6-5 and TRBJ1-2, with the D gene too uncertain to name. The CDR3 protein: CASSSSNGYTF. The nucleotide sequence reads TGTGCCAGCAGTTCCTCCAATGGCTACACCTTC.